Listed here is a single T cell receptor beta chain. Its antigen remains unknown. This CDR3 has 17 amino acids. CDR1 SGHTA and CDR2 FQGNSA come from the germline V gene. V dropped 5 bases and J dropped 4; count of bases not matched to a gene: 8. This sample is part of a study of T cell responses to AZD1222 COVID-19 vaccine. Findings and caveats of the study: Increased Spike-specific TCR breadth and depth were observed after two AZD1222 doses. Mapped onto spike, vaccine-associated CD4 TCRs spanned it and were dominant at 160-218 and 743-854.

The method was immunoSEQ multiplex PCR; TCRdb's version includes in-frame clones alone and lacks a portion of them. The sample lists just over 80,000 clones; around 90% were seen once. The clonotype originates from an adult in good health. The chain links TRBV7-2 to TRBJ2-1; TRBD2 matches at 13 bases. Sequencing used peripheral blood, obtained on day 0 of AZD1222 vaccination. The DNA of the CDR3 is TGTGCCAGCAGCCTCACTAGCGGGGGGGCAAATTACAATGAGCAGTTCTTC. Amino acid sequence: CASSLTSGGANYNEQFF.